This entry concerns a single TCR beta chain. The antigen is unknown. The V end was cut by 5 bases, the J end by 1 base, with 11 bases between. The CDR3 has 14 amino acids. Germline-derived CDR1 and CDR2 are LNHDA and SQIVND (reference sequence). Profiled with immunoSEQ multiplex PCR; TCRdb holds only in-frame clones, not every one. Among approximately 150,000 clones listed, 88% were seen once. These data originate in a study of cytotoxic CD8 clonotypes in ibrutinib-treated CLL. For the study at large: Averaging across samples gave about 230,000 productive templates and about 94,000 productive rearrangements. Study conclusions and caveats: Against age-matched healthy donors, baseline clonality ran higher and tracked circulating CD8+ T-cell counts.

This TCR came from a human donor with chronic lymphocytic leukemia. The sequences come from PBMCs, collected at disease progression, from a patient treated with ibrutinib. The chain has TRBV19 and TRBJ1-1, with D uncertain. CDR3 nucleotides: TGTGCCAGTAGTCACCAAGGGCAGAACACTGAAGCTTTCTTT. Translated, it gives CASSHQGQNTEAFF.